Here is one T cell receptor (beta chain) with its context. This entry is derived from a study of blood T cell repertoires in COVID-19. Clones were read by immunoSEQ multiplex PCR, and TCRdb kept only the in-frame ones, dropping some. The sample carries over 150,000 clones, roughly four fifths recorded once. The germline V and J ends were trimmed by 5 bases and 4 bases, with 15 bases remaining between them. Germline CDR1 PRHDT, CDR2 FYEKMQ (reference sequence). CDR3 length: 15 amino acids. This chain uses TRBV13 with TRBJ1-5, with D perhaps TRBD1 (6 bases). The receptor's source is a woman in her sixties or seventies with acute or convalescent COVID-19. Material for sequencing was peripheral blood. The CDR3 DNA reads as TGTGCCAGCAGCGCAAGGACAGAGAGAAATCAGCCCCAGCATTTT. It is translated as CASSARTERNQPQHF.